This T cell receptor (beta chain) was found in a study of blood T cells in healthy people across ages. Study observations and caveats: The recorded TCR beta diversity per million T cells decreased in a roughly linear manner with age. Naive T cell percentage showed a strong correlation with TCR beta diversity.

Comment on this clonotype: What it recognizes is unknown.

Primers used in a second PCR of roughly 6 to 11 cycles were a sample-barcoded 5' primer and a J-beta primer mix. Every molecule of cDNA carried a tag from a template-switch adaptor with 12 random nucleotides. Every individual sample yielded 2.5 million or more paired-end reads (each containing CDR3). TCRdb re-analysed the 5' RACE reads in MiXCR, keeping a single row per CDR3 protein. The sample carries 1,800,000 or so distinct CDR3 sequences, around 40% recorded once. In germline, CDR1 is SNHLY, CDR2 FYNNEI. The CDR3 covers 14 residues. With V trimmed by 5 bases and J by 4 bases, 7 bases remained unmatched.

The rearrangement joins TRBV2 to TRBJ1-1, with 7 bases fitting TRBD1. The sequence was collected from a human donor in good health. Sequencing was done on a sample of blood. The CDR3 bases are TGTGCCAGCAGTTCCGGGACAGAAACCACTGAAGCTTTCTTT. Encoded protein: CASSSGTETTEAFF.